The next 20 T cell receptor beta chains were all read from a single sample in a study of CD8+ T cells in alopecia areata. Once RNA had been extracted, it was reverse transcribed into cDNA to act as the sequencing template. Measured with immunoSEQ multiplex PCR; TCRdb has only the in-frame clones, and not every one. The repertoire has fewer than 150,000 clones, about three fifths of them found once; the top ten carry around 30%. Treatment indicated: oral pan-JAK inhibitor, 5-10 mg twice daily. Sequencing used CD8+ T cells sorted from blood, obtained at week 4, from a patient treated with tofacitinib. These TCRs come from a human donor with alopecia areata.

The rearrangement links TRBV5-1 to TRBJ2-2; D tentatively fits TRBD1 or TRBD2 (5 bases each). CDR3 size: 16 residues. The V and J ends lost 5 bases and 0 bases respectively, with 14 bases between them. The germline gives CDR1 SGHRS, CDR2 YFSETQ. The CDR3 protein is CASSPGTTANTGELFF. The CDR3 DNA sequence: TGCGCCAGCAGTCCCGGGACCACAGCGAACACCGGGGAGCTGTTTTTT.

With regard to this clone: One end of the junction fails to match germline, which may point to a read error. This chain uses TRBV30 with TRBJ2-7, with 13 bases matching TRBD2. The CDR3 has 13 amino acids. Germline-derived CDR1 and CDR2 are GTSNPN and SVGIG (reference sequence). In DNA, the CDR3 is TGTGCCTGGAGTGGAGGGACTAGCGGGGAGACCCTCTTC. As protein: CAWSGGTSGETLF.

J is TRBJ2-7 and V is TRBV30; no reliable D call. This CDR3 is 15 amino acids long. Trimming took 0 bases from V and 5 from J, leaving 17 bases between them. The germline V gene encodes CDR1 GTSNPN and CDR2 SVGIG (reference sequence). The chain's CDR3 is CAWSVLVSGSDEQYF. Here the CDR3 DNA reads TGTGCCTGGAGTGTACTGGTTTCGGGCAGCGACGAGCAGTACTTC.

This clone has only a few counts. The genes are TRBV30 and TRBJ2-7; D remains unclear. The V and J ends lost 1 base and 6 bases respectively, with 10 bases between them. The length of the CDR3 is 12 residues. Germline assignment: CDR1 GTSNPN and CDR2 SVGIG (reference sequence). This chain's CDR3 is CAWSAITGEQYF. CDR3 sequence (DNA): TGTGCCTGGAGTGCAATCACGGGCGAGCAGTACTTC. Full variable domain (rest looked up from reference TRBV30 and TRBJ2-7): SQTIHQWPATLVQPVGSPLSLECTVEGTSNPNLYWYRQAAGRGLQLLFYSVGIGQISSEVPQNLSASRPQDRQFILSSKKLLLSDSGFYLCAWSAITGEQYFGPGTRLTVT.

This sequence joins TRBV7-9 and TRBJ2-3, with D perhaps TRBD2 (5 bases). There are 15 residues in the CDR3. Germline V gene data show CDR1 as SEHNR and CDR2 as FQNEAQ (reference sequence). Trimming cost V 5 bases and J 2 bases, with 14 bases left between them. The CDR3 loop is CASSPTDSYTDTQYF. The CDR3 DNA reads TGTGCCAGCAGCCCTACGGACTCCTACACAGATACGCAGTATTTT.

The V gene is TRBV9, the J gene TRBJ1-6; no clear D. The V and J ends lost 0 bases and 0 bases respectively, with 10 bases between them. CDR1 SGDLS and CDR2 YYNGEE come from the germline V gene. This CDR3 has 17 amino acids. The chain's CDR3 is CASSVGADSSYNSPLHF. For the CDR3, the DNA is TGTGCCAGCAGCGTAGGGGCCGATAGCTCCTATAATTCACCCCTCCACTTT.

J is TRBJ2-7 and V is TRBV9, with a weak D call TRBD1 (6 bases). V shed 1 base and J shed 2 bases, with 10 bases lying between them. This CDR3 region has 14 residues. Germline V gene data show CDR1 as SGDLS and CDR2 as YYNGEE. The CDR3 DNA reads as TGTGCCAGCAGCGTATCAGGGACACCCTACGAGCAGTACTTC. Translating it yields CASSVSGTPYEQYF.

V gene TRBV29-1 combines with J gene TRBJ2-3; TRBD1 might be the D (5 bases). CDR1 and CDR2 from the germline V gene are SQVTM and ANQGSEA. This CDR3 has 11 amino acids. The V gene lost 2 bases and the J gene lost 7 bases, with 7 bases spanning the gap. As DNA, the CDR3 is TGCAGCGTTGAACAGGGAAATACGCAGTATTTT. Translated: CSVEQGNTQYF.

The gene calls are TRBV7-9 and TRBJ1-5; D not certain. Germline V lookup: CDR1 SEHNR, CDR2 FQNEAQ (reference sequence). The germline V and J ends were trimmed by 1 base and 4 bases, with 17 bases remaining between them. The CDR3 is made up of 17 amino acids. CDR3 sequence (DNA): TGTGCCAGCAGCTTAGTCTACCGGGATTACCCGAATCAGCCCCAGCATTTT. It is translated as CASSLVYRDYPNQPQHF.

This chain joins TRBV30 and TRBJ2-7; D is undetermined. CDR1 is GTSNPN and CDR2 is SVGIG in the germline V gene (reference sequence). There are 14 residues in the CDR3. The V end lost 0 bases, the J end lost 4 bases, and 13 bases lay between the germline ends. The CDR3 reads CAWSVRLIPYEQYF. CDR3 nucleotide sequence: TGTGCCTGGAGTGTAAGGCTCATCCCATACGAGCAGTACTTC.

The V and J genes are TRBV6-5 and TRBJ2-7; 7 nucleotides agree with TRBD1. Germline-derived CDR1 and CDR2 are MNHEY and SVGAGI. V was clipped by 7 bases and J by 5 bases; unmatched bases: 8. This CDR3 is 13 amino acids long. The DNA of the CDR3 is TGTGCCAGCACGGAGACAGGGCTCCACGAGCAGTACTTC. Protein sequence: CASTETGLHEQYF.

The V gene is TRBV27, the J gene TRBJ2-7, with D possibly being TRBD1 (6 bases). CDR1 is MNHEY and CDR2 is SMNVEV in the germline V gene (reference sequence). The V end was cut by 9 bases, the J end by 0 bases, with 12 bases between. The CDR3 spans 13 residues. CDR3 in amino acids: CASGQTFSYEQYF. The DNA for the CDR3 is TGTGCCAGTGGACAGACTTTCTCCTACGAGCAGTACTTC.

V gene TRBV30 combines with J gene TRBJ2-3, with TRBD1 as a possible D gene (6 bases). V was clipped by 3 bases and J by 4 bases, with 14 bases between them. The CDR3 loop spans 14 amino acids. The germline V gene has CDR1 GTSNPN and CDR2 SVGIG (reference sequence). DNA for the CDR3: TGTGCCTGGAGATTTACAGGGTTATCAGATACGCAGTATTTT. It is translated as CAWRFTGLSDTQYF.

The rearrangement joins TRBV7-7 to TRBJ2-2, with a tentative D call TRBD1 (5 bases). CDR3 length: 17 residues. The ends were cut back, 3 bases at V and 0 bases at J, with 14 bases in the middle. The V gene's germline CDR1 is SSHAT and CDR2 FNYEAQ (reference sequence). The CDR3 nucleotides read TGTGCCAGCAGCTTTATTCAGGGTCACGCGAACACCGGGGAGCTGTTTTTT. It translates to CASSFIQGHANTGELFF.

Here the CDR3 DNA reads TGTGCCAGCAGACTTAACTACAATGAGCAGTTCTTC. Encoded protein: CASRLNYNEQFF. J is TRBJ2-1 and V is TRBV27; D unresolved. The CDR3 consists of 12 residues. Germline CDR1 is MNHEY and CDR2 is SMNVEV (reference sequence). Trimming cost V 6 bases and J 3 bases, with 6 bases left between them.

This clone appeared a single time. This chain links TRBV30 with TRBJ1-2; D is undetermined. Germline values: CDR1 GTSNPN, CDR2 SVGIG (reference sequence). V gave up 5 bases and J gave up 5 bases, with 9 bases separating them. CDR3 length: 11 residues. CDR3 bases: TGTGCCTGGGCGGATGTTTATGGCTACACCTTC. It is translated as CAWADVYGYTF.

This clone was counted only a few times. The chain is built from TRBV29-1 and TRBJ2-5, with D unresolved. Trimming removed 6 bases at V and 7 bases at J, with 18 bases between. Germline-derived CDR1 and CDR2 are SQVTM and ANQGSEA. The CDR3 runs to 13 residues. The CDR3, as DNA: TGCAGCGTCGCTACGGACGGACGGAGGACCCAGTACTTC. Residues: CSVATDGRRTQYF.

This clone has only a few counts. The J gene is TRBJ2-2, the V gene TRBV29-1; D remains unclear. The V and J ends lost 3 bases and 1 base respectively, with 6 bases between them. The CDR3 consists of 13 residues. Germline assignment: CDR1 SQVTM and CDR2 ANQGSEA. This chain's CDR3 is CSVDVENTGELFF. CDR3 nucleotides: TGCAGCGTTGATGTGGAGAACACCGGGGAGCTGTTTTTT.

The CDR3 loop reads CASSLSGSGNTIYF. CDR3 bases: TGTGCCAGCAGTTTATCGGGCAGCGGAAACACCATATATTTT. This chain joins TRBV27 and TRBJ1-3; D unclear. V was trimmed by 0 bases and J by 4 bases, leaving 7 bases between them. From germline, CDR1 is MNHEY and CDR2 SMNVEV (reference sequence). The CDR3 sequence is 14 residues long.

The rearrangement joins TRBV7-6 to TRBJ2-7, with 7 bases matching TRBD1. This CDR3 spans 14 amino acids. With V trimmed by 1 base and J by 4 bases, 4 bases remained unmatched. The germline gives CDR1 SGHVS, CDR2 FNYEAQ. CDR3 sequence: CASSLGQGEYEQYF. CDR3 bases: TGTGCCAGCAGCTTAGGTCAGGGGGAATACGAGCAGTACTTC.